What follows are 28 T cell receptor beta chains derived from one specimen sequenced in a study of human T cells and chemical hapten exposure. Noted time point: healthy volunteer bleed at 2 weeks. Blood, whole and unfractionated, served as the source for total RNA extraction. TCRdb itself ran the RACE reads through MiXCR, one entry per CDR3 protein. The sample shows 75,000 to 100,000 distinct CDR3 sequences, about 8.7% of them seen only once. The sequencing sample was made of whole blood. The receptor set was obtained from a female donor in good health. Some clones in this sample may be carry-over from other donors' samples.

The CDR3 region is CASNKAGVFVEQYF. CDR3 nucleotide sequence: TGTGCCAGCAATAAAGCGGGAGTATTCGTGGAGCAGTACTTC. The V and J genes are TRBV6-2 or TRBV6-3 and TRBJ2-7, with TRBD2 matching 8 bases. CDR3 length: 14 residues. Looked up from germline, CDR1 is MNHEY and CDR2 is SVGEGT. V dropped 7 bases and J dropped 7; count of bases not matched to a gene: 12.

On this clonotype itself: A much more abundant neighbour one base away suggests this may be a read error. The rearrangement joins TRBV7-9 to TRBJ2-7, with 8 bases fitting TRBD2. The CDR3 sequence is 14 residues long. CDR1 is SEHNR, CDR2 FQNEAQ, per germline (reference sequence). Written as DNA, the CDR3 is TGTGTCAGCAGCTCAGTAGCGGGAATAAACGAGCAGTACTTC. Its translation is CVSSSVAGINEQYF.

The chain couples TRBV29-1 to TRBJ2-7; D perhaps matches TRBD1 (6 bases). V gave up 2 bases and J gave up 5 bases, with 13 bases separating them. The length of the CDR3 is 13 residues. The germline V gene encodes CDR1 SQVTM and CDR2 ANQGSEA. The chain's CDR3 is CSVERWQGNEQYF. In DNA, the CDR3 is TGCAGCGTTGAACGCTGGCAGGGGAACGAGCAGTACTTC.

Ten or more counts support this clonotype. The CDR3: CASSFRLAGGYAGELFF. DNA of the CDR3: TGCGCCAGCAGCTTTAGACTAGCGGGAGGTTACGCCGGGGAGCTGTTTTTT. The V and J genes are TRBV5-1 and TRBJ2-2; 13 nucleotides agree with TRBD2. This CDR3 region has 17 residues. CDR1 is SGHRS and CDR2 is YFSETQ in the germline V gene. Losses at the gene ends were 2 bases for V and 6 bases for J; bases not matched to a gene: 7.

This chain links TRBV7-9 with TRBJ2-3; TRBD2 might be the D (6 bases). The length of the CDR3 is 14 residues. Germline CDR1 reads SEHNR; CDR2 reads FQNEAQ (reference sequence). The V and J ends lost 0 bases and 11 bases respectively, with 15 bases between them. In nucleotides, the CDR3 is TGTGCCAGCAGCTTAGCCCTTTGGGACGGGGGGCAGTATTTT. Encoded protein: CASSLALWDGGQYF.

The chain links TRBV28 to TRBJ2-7, with D possibly being TRBD1 (5 bases). CDR1 is MDHEN, CDR2 SYDVKM, per germline. The CDR3 is 14 residues long. Trimming took 7 bases from V and 2 from J, leaving 15 bases between them. For the CDR3, the DNA is TGTGCCAGCACCTTACCTGGGGCGGCCTACGAGCAGTACTTC. Translated: CASTLPGAAYEQYF.

This clonotype was counted a few times. CDR3 nucleotides: TGTGCCATCAGCGCGGGTGAGACCCAGTACTTC. Protein: CAISAGETQYF. J is TRBJ2-5 and V is TRBV10-3, with D perhaps TRBD2 (5 bases). Trimming removed 6 bases at V and 5 bases at J, with 7 bases between. The CDR3 covers 11 residues. Germline-derived CDR1 and CDR2 are ENHRY and SYGVKD.

A few counts support this clonotype. The rearrangement joins TRBV28 to TRBJ1-5, with D maybe TRBD1 (5 bases). Trimming stripped 6 bases from V and 5 bases from J, with 17 bases between. The CDR3 loop spans 15 amino acids. CDR1 is MDHEN, CDR2 SYDVKM, per germline. The DNA of the CDR3 is TGTGCCAGCAGGCCGACCGGGGGGTCGGATCAGCCCCAGCATTTT. This translates into CASRPTGGSDQPQHF.

This clonotype was recorded a few times. The chain has TRBV7-8 and TRBJ1-5; D may be TRBD1 (5 bases). Germline V gene data show CDR1 as SGHVS and CDR2 as FQNEAQ. The CDR3 is 14 amino acids. Trimming shortened V by 5 bases and J by 2 bases, and 10 bases separated the two germline ends. Here the CDR3 reads CASSRRGGNQPQHF. In nucleotides, the CDR3 is TGTGCCAGCAGCCGGCGGGGGGGCAATCAGCCCCAGCATTTT.

This clonotype was picked up many times. The chain couples TRBV28 to TRBJ2-7, with 14 bases aligning to TRBD2. CDR1 is MDHEN, CDR2 SYDVKM, per germline. The J segment lost 6 bases and the V segment lost 5 bases, leaving 9 bases of the junction unmatched. The CDR3 is 16 amino acids. CDR3 DNA: TGTGCCAGCAGTCCGACTAGCGGGAGGGCTTGGCGCGAGCAGTACTTC. This codes for CASSPTSGRAWREQYF.

This clonotype was picked up many times. V is TRBV6-6 and J is TRBJ1-4; D unclear. Trimming cost V 10 bases and J 4 bases, with 13 bases left between them. Germline V lookup: CDR1 MNHNY, CDR2 SVGAGI (reference sequence). The CDR3 is 13 amino acids. CDR3 sequence (DNA): TGTGCCACGAGTTCGGCCAGTAATGAAAAACTGTTTTTT. This sequence encodes CATSSASNEKLFF.

By share, this clonotype counts as medium-sized. The V call is TRBV6-4, the J call TRBJ2-3; D not resolved. With 8 bases removed from V and 0 bases from J, the gap between germline ends came to 12 bases. The V gene's germline CDR1 is MRHNA and CDR2 SNTAGT. The CDR3 consists of 14 residues. This CDR3 reads CASGSTDSTDTQYF. CDR3 sequence (DNA): TGTGCCAGCGGTAGCACAGATAGCACAGATACGCAGTATTTT.

The chain employs TRBV7-3 and TRBJ2-1; 12 nucleotides agree with TRBD1. The V gene's germline CDR1 is SGHTA and CDR2 FQGTGA. Trimming removed 4 bases from V and 6 bases from J; junction bases left unmatched: 4. CDR3 size: 15 residues. CDR3 protein: CASSYGTGGCNEQFF. The CDR3 nucleotides read TGTGCCAGCAGCTACGGGACAGGGGGCTGCAATGAGCAGTTCTTC.

This chain uses TRBV18 with TRBJ2-1, with 7 nucleotides matching TRBD1. J gave up 5 bases and V 3 bases, and 1 base lay outside the gene matches. Germline CDR1 is KGHSH and CDR2 is LQKENI. This CDR3 contains 13 residues. Here the CDR3 reads CASSPGQNNEQFF. For the CDR3, the DNA is TGTGCCAGCTCACCGGGACAGAACAATGAGCAGTTCTTC.

This clonotype occurred many times. The chain has TRBV5-1 and TRBJ2-1; D is unclear. This CDR3 contains 14 residues. The V and J ends lost 1 base and 2 bases respectively, with 7 bases between them. In germline, CDR1 is SGHRS, CDR2 YFSETQ. The CDR3 nucleotides are TGCGCCAGCAGCTTGCAACGGGCCTACAATGAGCAGTTCTTC. It codes for CASSLQRAYNEQFF.

This clonotype was observed a few times. The chain couples TRBV6-2 or TRBV6-3 to TRBJ2-2, with D maybe TRBD1 (5 bases). CDR3 length: 13 amino acids. Germline loops: CDR1 MNHEY, CDR2 SVGEGT. The V and J ends lost 7 bases and 3 bases respectively, with 9 bases between them. CDR3 DNA sequence: TGTGCCAGCAATTTCAGGGACACCGGGGAGCTGTTTTTT. It codes for CASNFRDTGELFF.

The chain joins TRBV19 to TRBJ2-3; possibly TRBD2 for D (6 bases). The germline V gene has CDR1 LNHDA and CDR2 SQIVND (reference sequence). The V end lost 7 bases, the J end lost 2 bases, and 13 bases lay between the germline ends. The CDR3 has 14 residues. CDR3 sequence reads: CASTRGRYTDTQYF. CDR3 nucleotide sequence: TGTGCCAGTACGCGGGGACGATACACAGATACGCAGTATTTT.

The chain is built from TRBV9 and TRBJ1-1; 7 nucleotides line up with TRBD1. Trimming took 3 bases from V and 6 from J; bases not matched to a gene: 8. The CDR3 is made up of 14 amino acids. Germline V gene sequence: CDR1 SGDLS, CDR2 YYNGEE. CDR3 nucleotides: TGTGCCAGCAGCGCCACAGGGGCCTACGCTGAAGCTTTCTTT. As protein: CASSATGAYAEAFF.

This clonotype was recorded many times. The gene calls are TRBV29-1 and TRBJ2-7, with 7 bases that match TRBD1. The CDR3 consists of 12 residues. The germline V gene encodes CDR1 SQVTM and CDR2 ANQGSEA. V was pared by 4 bases and J by 4 bases, with 4 bases of the junction left unmatched. The CDR3 nucleotides read TGCAGCGTTGGGACAGGATCGTACGAGCAGTACTTC. Protein product: CSVGTGSYEQYF.

In its sample, this clonotype was seen a few times. The V and J genes are TRBV20-1 and TRBJ1-1, with 9 positions matching TRBD1. From germline, CDR1 is DFQATT and CDR2 SNEGSKA (reference sequence). The V segment lost 6 bases and the J segment 5 bases; nucleotides outside the gene matches: 4. This CDR3 comprises 12 residues. The CDR3 region has the DNA TGCAGTGCAGGGACAGGGAGAACTGAAGCTTTCTTT. Amino acid sequence: CSAGTGRTEAFF.

The V call is TRBV29-1, the J call TRBJ1-1; D is unclear. The CDR3 runs 12 residues. Trimming took off 5 bases at V and 0 bases at J, with 7 bases between the two ends. The germline gives CDR1 SQVTM, CDR2 ANQGSEA. This CDR3 is CSVMPLNTEAFF. In DNA form, the CDR3 reads TGCAGCGTTATGCCGTTGAACACTGAAGCTTTCTTT.

The chain combines TRBV29-1 with TRBJ2-3; 9 bases agree with TRBD2. CDR1 SQVTM and CDR2 ANQGSEA come from the germline V gene. The trim removed 3 bases at V and 3 bases at J, leaving 13 bases unmatched. CDR3 length: 17 residues. This CDR3 is CSVDGVAGEVCTDTQYF. Here the CDR3 DNA reads TGCAGCGTTGATGGGGTAGCGGGAGAGGTTTGTACAGATACGCAGTATTTT.

This clonotype was seen at least ten times. The V call is TRBV6-1, the J call TRBJ2-1, with D possibly called TRBD1 or TRBD2 (6 bases each). The V gene lost 0 bases and the J gene lost 6 bases, with 12 bases spanning the gap. Germline V CDR1 and CDR2: MNHNS, SASEGT. The CDR3 length is 15 residues. The CDR3 region has the DNA TGTGCCAGCAGTGAAGCTCTAGGGGGGTCCAATGAGCAGTTCTTC. This sequence encodes CASSEALGGSNEQFF.

This chain joins TRBV4-3 and TRBJ2-3; perhaps TRBD2 as D (5 bases). In germline, CDR1 is LGHNA, CDR2 YSLEER. The germline V and J ends were trimmed by 0 bases and 0 bases, with 10 bases remaining between them. CDR3 length equals 16 residues. This chain's CDR3 is CASSQEVERSTDTQYF. CDR3 coding DNA: TGCGCCAGCAGCCAAGAGGTTGAGCGGAGCACAGATACGCAGTATTTT.

This clonotype appeared a few times. The rearrangement uses TRBV5-1 and TRBJ2-3; possibly TRBD1 for D (6 bases). CDR3 size: 13 residues. V was clipped by 4 bases and J by 9 bases, with 15 bases between them. Looked up from germline, CDR1 is SGHRS and CDR2 is YFSETQ. The CDR3 loop reads CASSLRTEQTQYF. CDR3 DNA sequence: TGCGCCAGCAGCCTACGGACAGAACAGACGCAGTATTTT.

The chain has TRBV5-1 and TRBJ1-1; D remains unclear. V shed 1 base and J shed 1 base, with 5 bases lying between them. Germline CDR1 SGHRS, CDR2 YFSETQ. The CDR3 loop spans 13 amino acids. CDR3 protein: CASSLSQNTEAFF. CDR3 DNA: TGCGCCAGCAGCTTGTCACAGAACACTGAAGCTTTCTTT.

The CDR3, as DNA: TGTGCCAGCAGCCTCGTAGGGGGGGAGAAAGATACGCAGTATTTT. It yields the protein CASSLVGGEKDTQYF. The V gene is TRBV5-5, the J gene TRBJ2-3; D may be TRBD2 (7 bases). CDR1 and CDR2 from the germline V gene are SGHKS and YYEKEE (reference sequence). V lost 4 bases and J lost 5, with 17 bases in between. CDR3 length: 15 amino acids.

This chain connects TRBV7-2 to TRBJ2-5; perhaps TRBD2 as D (5 bases). V lost 10 bases and J lost 2, with 14 bases in between. Germline CDR1 and CDR2: SGHTA and FQGNSA. The CDR3 runs 13 residues. DNA for the CDR3: TGTGCCAACAGAGAGGACTCTCAAGAGACCCAGTACTTC. It encodes CANREDSQETQYF.